This TCR beta chain derives from a study of T cell responses to AZD1222 COVID-19 vaccine. General study results and limits: There were mostly white British donors and more females than males, and clonal diversity was possibly underestimated. No repertoire was sampled before or during the peak T cell response, only after it.

The CDR3 totals 16 residues. CDR1 is SGHRS and CDR2 is YFSETQ in the germline V gene. Trimming removed 2 bases at V and 7 bases at J, with 19 bases between. Method: immunoSEQ multiplex PCR; TCRdb's copy keeps in-frame clones and lacks some. Of over 100,000 clones detected, around nine tenths appear once; the ten largest clones hold around a sixth. Remarks on this clone: Its specificity is unknown.

This TCR was recovered from an adult in good health. The sequenced sample was peripheral blood, obtained on day 0 of AZD1222 vaccination. V gene TRBV5-1 combines with J gene TRBJ2-1, with D possibly called TRBD1 or TRBD2 (5 bases each). Written as DNA, the CDR3 is TGCGCCAGCAGCTTAACGGTTGGGACCCTGGGAAATGAGCAGTTCTTC. Amino acid sequence: CASSLTVGTLGNEQFF. The entire variable domain, with the rest obtained from reference TRBV5-1 and TRBJ2-1, is as follows: KAGVTQTPRYLIKTRGQQVTLSCSPISGHRSVSWYQQTPGQGLQFLFEYFSETQRNKGNFPGRFSGRQFSNSRSEMNVSTLELGDSALYLCASSLTVGTLGNEQFFGPGTRLTVL.